The sequence of this T cell receptor beta chain was determined in a study of blood T cell repertoires in COVID-19. Study-level background: Material from acute and convalescent COVID-19 was sourced from the United States, Italy and Spain. T cells, B-cell-depleted T cells, or PBMCs provided the cDNA or gDNA that served as material.

In the source study's methods: From reference gene primer amplification, estimates of nucleated cell counts were derived. Repertoires were generated with immunoSEQ multiplex PCR, while TCRdb's copy carries only in-frame clones and drops some. That table gives V, J and clone size, and the DNA gave D and trimming. Here the sample spans around 100,000 clones, 91% being singletons. Germline V gene data show CDR1 as SGHRS and CDR2 as YFSETQ. Unmatched junction bases numbered 9, after V lost 0 bases and J lost 0 bases. The CDR3 runs to 19 residues. Sequenced sample: peripheral blood. The origin of this receptor is a man in his fifties with acute or convalescent COVID-19. The chain couples TRBV5-1 to TRBJ2-1; TRBD2 matches at 10 bases. The CDR3 spells CASSLEASGGLSSYNEQFF. As DNA, the CDR3 is TGCGCCAGCAGCTTGGAGGCTAGCGGGGGCCTGAGCTCCTACAATGAGCAGTTCTTC.